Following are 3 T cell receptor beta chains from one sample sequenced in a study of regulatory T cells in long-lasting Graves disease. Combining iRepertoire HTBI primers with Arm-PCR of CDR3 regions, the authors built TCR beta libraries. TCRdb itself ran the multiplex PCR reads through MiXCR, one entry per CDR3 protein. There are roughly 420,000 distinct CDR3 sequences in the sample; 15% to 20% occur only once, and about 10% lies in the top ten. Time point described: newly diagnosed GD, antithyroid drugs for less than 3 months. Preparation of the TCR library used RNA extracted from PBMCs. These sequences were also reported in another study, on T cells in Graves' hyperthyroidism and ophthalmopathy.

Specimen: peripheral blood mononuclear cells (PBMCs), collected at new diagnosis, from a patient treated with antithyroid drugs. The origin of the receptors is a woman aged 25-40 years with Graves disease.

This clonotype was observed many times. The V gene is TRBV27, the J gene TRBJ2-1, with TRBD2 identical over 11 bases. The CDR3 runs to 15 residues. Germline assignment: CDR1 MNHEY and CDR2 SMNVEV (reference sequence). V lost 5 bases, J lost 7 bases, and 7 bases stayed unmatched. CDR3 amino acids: CASSELAGVDNEQFF. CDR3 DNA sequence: TGTGCCAGCAGTGAACTAGCGGGAGTGGATAATGAGCAGTTCTTC.

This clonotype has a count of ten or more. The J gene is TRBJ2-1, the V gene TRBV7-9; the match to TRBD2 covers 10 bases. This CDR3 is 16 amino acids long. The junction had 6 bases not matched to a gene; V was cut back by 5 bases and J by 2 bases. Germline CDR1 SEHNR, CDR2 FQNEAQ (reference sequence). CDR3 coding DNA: TGTGCCAGCAGCCTAGGGAGCGGGAGGGCCTACAATGAGCAGTTCTTC. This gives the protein CASSLGSGRAYNEQFF.

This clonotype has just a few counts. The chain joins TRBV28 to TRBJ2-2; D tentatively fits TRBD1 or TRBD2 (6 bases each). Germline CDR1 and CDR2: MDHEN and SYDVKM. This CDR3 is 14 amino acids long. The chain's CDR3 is CAGTRGGNTGELFF. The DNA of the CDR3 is TGTGCGGGTACCAGGGGAGGGAACACCGGGGAGCTGTTTTTT.